The text below deals with one TCR beta chain. Its antigen is undetermined. The CDR3 spans 15 residues. V lost 2 bases and J lost 7, with 15 bases in between. Germline V lookup: CDR1 SGHTA, CDR2 FQGTGA. The sample belongs to a study of OX40 agonist ivuxolimab in advanced cancers. Study as a whole: An agonistic human IgG2 monoclonal antibody against OX40 (CD134) was given. Averaging 60 years in age, with a range of roughly 20 to 80, the cohort was about 83% male. Having had anti-PD-1, anti-PD-L1 or anti-CTLA-4 therapy before was allowed, and 40% to 45% had some. Study-wide findings and caveats: Expansion of clones was among the lowest in partial responders at 0.1-3.0 mg/kg.

The assay was immunoSEQ multiplex PCR, and TCRdb's table has in-frame clones only and misses some. The repertoire holds more than 95,000 clones, with around nine tenths as singletons. The sequencing used CD4+ or CD8+ T cells sorted from blood, collected in a trial of the OX40 agonist ivuxolimab. This clonotype originated in an adult with an advanced solid tumor such as melanoma, head and neck, liver or kidney cancer. The rearrangement uses TRBV7-3 and TRBJ2-1, with D possibly being TRBD2 (6 bases). CDR3 bases: TGTGCCAGCAGCTTACTGGGGACTTCCTTAAATGAGCAGTTCTTC. It is translated as CASSLLGTSLNEQFF.